Sequencing of this TCR beta chain was carried out in a study of regulatory T cells in long-lasting Graves disease (dated by TCRdb to about 2021). Regarding the study in general: Antithyroid drugs had been taken for less than 3 months by newly diagnosed Graves' disease patients. Persistent Graves' disease patients were compared with newly diagnosed Graves' disease patients by peripheral blood TCR sequencing and RNA sequencing. The study took place in China and was registered as a clinical trial. TCR sequencing covered some 13 persistent and some 20 newly diagnosed Graves' disease patients, around 33 samples in total. Overall results and qualifications from the work: Patients with persistent disease shared more public clonotypes (about 2,700) than newly diagnosed patients did (more than 900). Sequencing and analysis were restricted to the TCR beta chain. Persistent disease showed preferential use of TRBV28, TRBJ1-2 and TRBJ2-5, whereas newly diagnosed disease favored TRBV20-1 and TRBJ2-1. The small sample size was acknowledged by the authors as a limitation that may reduce accuracy. Compared with newly diagnosed patients, patients with persistent Graves' disease had lower TCR Shannon entropy and fewer highly expanded clones, which suggests clonal expansion. Peripheral blood alone was examined, since thyroid tissue, which constituted the primary lesion, could not be accessed.

The label giving this sample's time point can be read as: newly diagnosed GD, antithyroid drugs for less than 3 months. For both TCR sequencing and RNA sequencing, RNA was extracted from PBMCs in TRIzol. Graves' disease was diagnosed according to American Thyroid Association guidelines. The patients came from an endocrinology department in Xi'an, China. From each patient, around 9 milliliters of peripheral blood was collected into an EDTA anticoagulant tube. Ficoll Paque Plus density gradient separation was used to isolate PBMCs, and no further T cell sorting was done. An Agilent 2100 Bioanalyzer and agarose gel were used to check RNA quality, while a NanoDrop 2000 measured RNA concentration. This clonotype was picked up many times. Its target antigen remains unknown. Base qualities were left out, and no much larger clone turns up one base away. Library generation was performed with multiplex PCR. The sequencer was an Illumina HiSeq 4000. To build TCR beta libraries, CDR3 regions were amplified by Arm-PCR using iRepertoire HTBI primers. Gel purification was performed on PCR products prior to sequencing. In the paper's pipeline: Gene usage analysis of CDR3 amino acid clonotypes relied on the roughly 67 TRBV and 15 or so TRBJ segments identified across samples. COPE and FqMerger were used to merge filtered high-quality paired reads into contigs. BLAST was used to align contigs to the IMGT TRBV, TRBD and TRBJ reference genes, and CDR3 was defined following IMGT. Clonotypes above 0.1% frequency were classified as highly expanded clones. Shannon entropy served as the measure of repertoire diversity, while the Gini coefficient captured V-J evenness. A clonotype was considered public if more than one individual shared it. TCRdb passed the public sequencing reads through fastp at Q25 and MiXCR, retaining productive beta sequences. Identical CDR3 protein sequences are pooled into one entry, listed with their most common genes and DNA. TCRdb's processing, not the study's, gives the V and J calls here. Within this sample are some 560,000 distinct CDR3 sequences, with about 15% of them counted one time only. The ten largest clones capture roughly 25% of the sample.

As encoded in the germline V gene, CDR1 is SGHTA while CDR2 is FQGNSA. Trimming removed 5 bases from V and 7 bases from J; the gene matches leave 8 bases unexplained. Reading from cysteine to phenylalanine, the CDR3 counts 14 amino acids. Solely the CDR3 DNA is kept, with 42 bases framed from the first base. This sample was shared with a second study, whose subject was T cells in Graves' hyperthyroidism and ophthalmopathy. As that second study puts it: Stable Graves' hyperthyroidism was defined as the absence of progression to ophthalmopathy over 18 months of follow-up. Hyperthyroidism patients were newly diagnosed, had a disease duration of under 2 months, and were aged 18 to 65 years. Patients with uncontrolled infections, other autoimmune diseases, pregnancy or lactation were excluded. Diagnoses relied on clinical symptoms, serum thyroxine and TRAb, thyroid ultrasound and orbital computed tomography. A first-round RT-PCR of the TCR CDR3 used the HTBI primer set with the Qiagen OneStep RT-PCR kit. Most expanded thyroid clonotypes (frequency above 0.001) were also found in blood, which suggests that blood repertoires may mirror thyroid immune responses. Ophthalmopathy was separated from stable hyperthyroidism by a 13 V-J signature model, with over 85% sensitivity and approximately 81% specificity obtained in cross-validation and 80%/75% obtained in testing. In validation, the model predicted progression to ophthalmopathy with about 71% sensitivity and less than 75% specificity, a median of 6.5 months before onset. A discovery cohort of about a hundred patients, about 40 with Graves' ophthalmopathy and 55 to 60 with stable Graves' hyperthyroidism, was used to find distinguishing TCR V-J signatures. Prospective prediction of ophthalmopathy was tested in an independent validation cohort of 18 to 20 hyperthyroidism patients and some 17 patients who later progressed to ophthalmopathy. The roughly 100 discovery patients were randomly divided into training and test sets at a 7:3 ratio. In addition, the study compared T-cell repertoires in thyroid tissue and in blood from six Graves' hyperthyroidism patients. After blood sampling, hyperthyroidism patients were treated with methimazole at a starting dose of 30 mg daily, and ophthalmopathy patients were treated with high-dose intravenous methylprednisolone. The libraries were constructed in a second round of multiplex PCR and then size-selected and purified. Libraries were sequenced paired-end with 100 bp reads on an Illumina HiSeq2000. SOAPnuke was used to process the raw data, with reads discarded if the reads contained adapters or uncalled bases, had a mean Phred below 15, or lacked an exact constant-primer or identifier match. COPE v1.2.5 was used to merge the high-quality paired reads, and each unique nucleotide sequence was defined as a clonotype. Clonotypes were aligned to IMGT TRBV, TRBD and TRBJ reference segments using MiTCR v1.1. Analysis was restricted to V-J combinations with a frequency above 0.0001, which covered 99.2% of repertoires. The TCS score was defined as F50 (clonal expansion) divided by E x V (chaos), with BLOSUM62-based TCRdist calculated between CDR3 peptides within each V-J. Welch's t-statistics and random forest reduced fewer than 550 V-J features to 13, which were used in a naive Bayes classifier (R e1071). Sample size was not statistically predetermined, and blinding of investigators to group allocation was not performed. TCR Vbeta CDR3 sequencing of roughly 140 peripheral blood samples (over 40 ophthalmopathy, roughly 72 hyperthyroidism and roughly 17 progressor patients) is reported in the paper.

This receptor was obtained from a woman aged 40-65 years with Graves disease. Donor details come from another sample of the same person, matched by shared clones. Source: peripheral blood mononuclear cells (PBMCs), taken at new diagnosis, from a patient treated with antithyroid drugs. The rearrangement joined TRBV7-2 to TRBJ1-2; 9 junctional bases match TRBD1. In nucleotide form, the sequence is TGTGCCAGCAGCCAATACAGGACAGGGGCTGGCTACACCTTC. Its amino acids are CASSQYRTGAGYTF. Here the CDR3 is joined to the reference TRBV7-2 and TRBJ1-2 genes, and the full variable domain is: GAGVSQSPSNKVTEKGKDVELRCDPISGHTALYWYRQSLGQGLEFLIYFQGNSAPDKSGLPSDRFSAERTGGSVSTLTIQRTQQEDSAVYLCASSQYRTGAGYTFGSGTRLTVV.